These 21 T cell receptor beta chains were sequenced from one sample in a study of CD8 T cells in ankylosing spondylitis. TCRdb recomputed calls from the 5' RACE reads with MiXCR, one row per CDR3 protein. Of 750,000 to 850,000 distinct CDR3 sequences in the sample, about 11% were seen once. Antigens for these TCRs are unknown. Study conclusions and caveats: A TCR beta motif made of fewer than ten highly homologous variants seemed typical of ankylosing spondylitis blood.

The sample taken for sequencing was blood, either unsorted or a sorted T cell fraction (not recorded which). The receptors were gathered from a male donor with ankylosing spondylitis.

This clonotype occurred a few times. This chain links TRBV7-9 with TRBJ2-5; no definite D call. CDR3 length: 14 residues. V was cut by 5 bases and J by 5 bases, with 15 bases left in between. Germline CDR1 is SEHNR and CDR2 is FQNEAQ (reference sequence). CDR3 sequence reads: CASSRSALSETQYF. The CDR3 coding sequence is TGTGCCAGCAGCCGCAGCGCCCTCAGCGAGACCCAGTACTTC.

This chain connects TRBV30 to TRBJ2-5; 11 bases align to TRBD1. The CDR3 spans 15 residues. With V trimmed by 3 bases and J by 4 bases, 7 bases remained unmatched. Germline loops: CDR1 GTSNPN, CDR2 SVGIG (reference sequence). The CDR3 reads CAWSPGQGASETQYF. The DNA for the CDR3 is TGTGCCTGGAGCCCTGGACAGGGGGCCTCAGAGACCCAGTACTTC.

The gene calls are TRBV5-4 and TRBJ2-1; a possible D gene is TRBD1 (6 bases). V lost 4 bases to trimming and J lost 15 bases, with 17 bases between them. This CDR3 spans 12 amino acids. Germline CDR1 SGHNT, CDR2 YYREEE (reference sequence). The CDR3 spells CASSILGGFRFF. DNA for the CDR3: TGTGCCAGCAGCATACTAGGGGGTTTTAGGTTCTTC.

The V call is TRBV29-1, the J call TRBJ1-1, with 7 bases fitting TRBD1. The CDR3 loop spans 14 amino acids. In germline, CDR1 is SQVTM, CDR2 ANQGSEA. Germline trimming cut 4 bases from V and 1 base from J; bases unmatched to any gene: 6. CDR3 in DNA: TGCAGCGTTGCCACCTACAGGGGGAACACTGAAGCTTTCTTT. This codes for CSVATYRGNTEAFF.

V is TRBV28 and J is TRBJ2-5, with 9 bases that match TRBD2. Trimming took 4 bases from V and 3 from J; bases not matched to a gene: 6. CDR3 size: 15 residues. Germline values: CDR1 MDHEN, CDR2 SYDVKM. CDR3 in amino acids: CASSSLASGKETQYF. CDR3 in DNA: TGTGCCAGCAGTTCCCTGGCTAGCGGGAAAGAGACCCAGTACTTC.

The V call is TRBV7-2, the J call TRBJ2-2; the D is unclear. This CDR3 contains 14 residues. Trimming stripped 1 base from V and 3 bases from J, with 6 bases between. Germline loops: CDR1 SGHTA, CDR2 FQGNSA. The CDR3 region has the DNA TGTGCCAGCAGCTTAGTTGGGCACACCGGGGAGCTGTTTTTT. Its protein is CASSLVGHTGELFF.

The gene calls are TRBV7-2 and TRBJ1-1; D remains ambiguous. V dropped 5 bases and J dropped 0 bases, with 7 bases sitting between them. Germline V gene lookup returns CDR1 SGHTA and CDR2 FQGNSA. The CDR3 totals 13 residues. The CDR3 sequence: CASSVIMNTEAFF. In DNA, the CDR3 is TGTGCCAGCAGCGTGATTATGAACACTGAAGCTTTCTTT. Full variable domain (outside the CDR3, taken from reference TRBV7-2 and TRBJ1-1): GAGVSQSPSNKVTEKGKDVELRCDPISGHTALYWYRQSLGQGLEFLIYFQGNSAPDKSGLPSDRFSAERTGGSVSTLTIQRTQQEDSAVYLCASSVIMNTEAFFGQGTRLTVV.

This clonotype has just a few counts. The chain carries TRBV25-1 and TRBJ1-2, with 10 bases fitting TRBD1. The V gene end was trimmed by 5 bases and the J gene end by 9 bases; junction bases not matched to a gene: 3. The CDR3 has 12 amino acids. Germline V gene sequence: CDR1 MGHDK, CDR2 SYGVNS. Written as DNA, the CDR3 is TGTGCCAGCAGTCCGGACAGGGGGAGCTACACCTTC. Translated, it gives CASSPDRGSYTF.

This chain connects TRBV24-1 to TRBJ2-7; 7 nucleotides line up with TRBD1. With V trimmed by 3 bases and J by 6 bases, 10 bases remained unmatched. CDR1 is KGHDR and CDR2 is SFDVKD in the germline V gene. This CDR3 contains 15 residues. The CDR3 bases are TGTGCCACCAGTGATCCGGGACAGCCTTTTTCCGAGCAGTACTTC. It yields the protein CATSDPGQPFSEQYF.

This clonotype was observed a handful of times. The CDR3 DNA sequence: TGCGCCAGCAGCCCAGGACAGGGGTGGGAGCAGTTCTTC. The encoded protein is CASSPGQGWEQFF. The chain is built from TRBV4-3 and TRBJ2-1; 9 bases agree with TRBD1. The CDR3 is 13 residues long. Germline V gene data show CDR1 as LGHNA and CDR2 as YSLEER. With V trimmed by 4 bases and J by 10 bases, 5 bases remained unmatched.

A remark on this clonotype: Germline and junction disagree at one end, which may indicate a read error. The chain carries TRBV5-1 and TRBJ2-3; TRBD1 might be the D (5 bases). The CDR3 is 15 amino acids. CDR1 is SGHRS, CDR2 YFSETQ, per germline. In nucleotides, the CDR3 is TGTGCCAGCAGCTTGGGGCTGATTAGCACAGATACGCAGTATTTT. Translated, it gives CASSLGLISTDTQYF. Full variable domain (remainder filled in from reference TRBV5-1 and TRBJ2-3): KAGVTQTPRYLIKTRGQQVTLSCSPISGHRSVSWYQQTPGQGLQFLFEYFSETQRNKGNFPGRFSGRQFSNSRSEMNVSTLELGDSALYLCASSLGLISTDTQYFGPGTRLTVL.

The table lists this clonotype with a few counts. The chain combines TRBV4-3 with TRBJ1-4, with D possibly TRBD1 on 5 matching bases. CDR1 LGHNA and CDR2 YSLEER come from the germline V gene. The CDR3 loop spans 17 amino acids. Trimming took off 5 bases at V and 3 bases at J, with 19 bases between the two ends. The CDR3 loop reads CASSYSIEDRSNEKLFF. In nucleotides, the CDR3 is TGCGCCAGCAGCTACAGTATCGAAGACAGATCTAATGAAAAACTGTTTTTT.

The chain is built from TRBV20-1 and TRBJ2-2, with TRBD2 identical over 16 bases. The CDR3 runs to 17 residues. The germline CDR1 and CDR2 sequences are DFQATT and SNEGSKA (reference sequence). V gave up 6 bases and J gave up 5 bases; unmatched junction bases: 9. The DNA of the CDR3 is TGCAGTGCACCGGGACTAGCGGGAGGGCGAGTTACCGGGGAGCTGTTTTTT. It is translated as CSAPGLAGGRVTGELFF.

This clonotype was found a few times. The chain joins TRBV6-2 or TRBV6-3 to TRBJ1-5; 9 bases map to TRBD1. V was clipped by 6 bases and J by 5 bases; unmatched bases: 11. CDR1 and CDR2 (germline): MNHEY, SVGEGT. This CDR3 has 16 residues. For the CDR3, the DNA is TGTGCCAGCAGGGATCCCGGGACAGGGATTTATCAGCCCCAGCATTTT. Encoded protein: CASRDPGTGIYQPQHF.

This clonotype came up many times. The chain's CDR3 is CAISESSFSETQYF. The CDR3 coding sequence is TGTGCCATCAGTGAGTCTAGTTTCAGCGAGACCCAGTACTTC. The chain combines TRBV10-3 with TRBJ2-5; D is uncertain. Germline V gene data show CDR1 as ENHRY and CDR2 as SYGVKD. The length of the CDR3 is 14 residues. Trimming shortened V by 0 bases and J by 5 bases, and 10 bases separated the two germline ends.

The V gene is TRBV3-1, the J gene TRBJ2-5, with TRBD2 matching over 8 bases. Per the germline V gene, CDR1 is LGHDT and CDR2 is YNNKEL (reference sequence). V lost 0 bases, J lost 3 bases, and 0 bases stayed unmatched. This CDR3 has 14 residues. The CDR3 region is CASSQEGLEETQYF. The CDR3 DNA follows: TGTGCCAGCAGCCAAGAGGGACTAGAAGAGACCCAGTACTTC.

V is TRBV9 and J is TRBJ2-2, with 9 bases identical to TRBD1. V lost 3 bases and J lost 7; bases outside the gene matches: 7. This CDR3 has 15 amino acids. Per the germline V gene, CDR1 is SGDLS and CDR2 is YYNGEE. The CDR3 reads CASSGKQGASGELFF. As DNA, the CDR3 is TGTGCCAGCAGCGGAAAACAGGGGGCCAGCGGGGAGCTGTTTTTT.

The V and J genes are TRBV20-1 and TRBJ2-2; tentative D call: TRBD1 (6 bases). The germline V gene encodes CDR1 DFQATT and CDR2 SNEGSKA (reference sequence). Trimming shortened V by 3 bases and J by 4 bases, and 12 bases separated the two germline ends. The CDR3 runs 14 residues. This CDR3 is CSASYRDGTGELFF. In DNA form, the CDR3 reads TGCAGTGCTAGCTACAGGGACGGCACCGGGGAGCTGTTTTTT.

This clonotype was observed once. CDR3 nucleotides: TGTGCCAGCAACAGGGGCCGCGCGTCTGGGGAGCTGTTTTTT. Translating gives CASNRGRASGELFF. This chain connects TRBV9 to TRBJ2-2; 7 positions agree with TRBD1. The germline V gene encodes CDR1 SGDLS and CDR2 YYNGEE. V lost 6 bases to trimming and J lost 8 bases; unmatched junction nucleotides: 10. The CDR3 contains 14 residues.

This clonotype was seen once. This sequence joins TRBV20-1 and TRBJ1-5; no clear D gene. The V gene lost 4 bases and the J gene lost 6 bases, with 10 bases spanning the gap. Germline V gene sequence: CDR1 DFQATT, CDR2 SNEGSKA (reference sequence). This CDR3 comprises 12 residues. The CDR3 DNA follows: TGCAGTGCTACGGCCCCCGGTCAGCCCCAGCATTTT. This sequence encodes CSATAPGQPQHF.

This clonotype has just a few counts. The V gene is TRBV5-4, the J gene TRBJ2-7, with TRBD2 identical over 9 bases. V lost 1 base to trimming and J lost 5 bases; unmatched junction nucleotides: 4. Germline V CDR1 and CDR2: SGHNT, YYREEE (reference sequence). The CDR3 has 14 residues. This CDR3 reads CASSLPSGTNEQYF. CDR3 sequence (DNA): TGTGCCAGCAGCTTGCCTAGCGGGACAAACGAGCAGTACTTC.